One and the same sample provided the 4 T cell receptor beta chains below, sequenced in a study of control samples from healthy donors and cancer patients. TCRdb's copy holds only in-frame clones and misses some; the assay was immunoSEQ multiplex PCR. The sample holds some 130,000 clones, roughly 89% seen once. The source material was blood. The receptors come from a man between 18 and 35 years old in good health.

The chain is built from TRBV5-1 and TRBJ2-3, with TRBD2 as a possible D gene (6 bases). The CDR3 extends over 15 amino acids. The germline V gene encodes CDR1 SGHRS and CDR2 YFSETQ. Trimming stripped 4 bases from V and 0 bases from J, with 12 bases between. CDR3 nucleotides: TGCGCCAGCAGCCCCGGGGACTGGAGCACAGATACGCAGTATTTT. Translating gives CASSPGDWSTDTQYF.

The V gene is TRBV23-1, the J gene TRBJ1-4; 8 bases align to TRBD1. TRBV23-1 is an ORF, and what it does is uncertain. The length of the CDR3 is 17 residues. V trimming: 4 bases; J trimming: 4 bases; junction bases outside the gene matches: 11. CDR3 region: CASSLTQGGSGNEKLFF. In DNA, the CDR3 is TGCGCCAGCAGTCTGACACAGGGGGGGAGTGGTAATGAAAAACTGTTTTTT.

The V gene is TRBV9, the J gene TRBJ1-5; no clear D. Trimming took 3 bases from V and 0 from J, leaving 7 bases between them. CDR3 size: 14 residues. Germline CDR1 reads SGDLS; CDR2 reads YYNGEE. This chain's CDR3 is CASSASPSNQPQHF. Here the CDR3 DNA reads TGTGCCAGCAGCGCCAGCCCTAGCAATCAGCCCCAGCATTTT. Full variable domain (missing parts from reference TRBV9 and TRBJ1-5): DSGVTQTPKHLITATGQRVTLRCSPRSGDLSVYWYQQSLDQGLQFLIQYYNGEERAKGNILERFSAQQFPDLHSELNLSSLELGDSALYFCASSASPSNQPQHFGDGTRLSIL.

The chain employs TRBV7-9 and TRBJ1-1, with D unresolved. The germline gives CDR1 SEHNR, CDR2 FQNEAQ (reference sequence). The V end was cut by 1 base, the J end by 3 bases, with 6 bases between. This CDR3 contains 13 residues. This chain's CDR3 is CASSLVGDTEAFF. The CDR3, as DNA: TGTGCCAGCAGCTTAGTGGGAGACACTGAAGCTTTCTTT.